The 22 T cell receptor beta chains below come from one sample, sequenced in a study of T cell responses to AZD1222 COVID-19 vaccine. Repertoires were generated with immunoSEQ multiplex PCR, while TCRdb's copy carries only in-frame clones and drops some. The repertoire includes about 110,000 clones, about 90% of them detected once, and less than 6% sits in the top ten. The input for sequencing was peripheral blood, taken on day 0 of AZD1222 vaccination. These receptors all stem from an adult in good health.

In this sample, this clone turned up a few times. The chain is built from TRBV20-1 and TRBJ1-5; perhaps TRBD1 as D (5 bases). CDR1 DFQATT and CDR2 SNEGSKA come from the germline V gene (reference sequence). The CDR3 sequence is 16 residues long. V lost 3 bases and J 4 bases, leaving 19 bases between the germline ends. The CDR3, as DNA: TGCAGTGCTAGTAAGGAGGGAAGGGGCCAAAATCAGCCCCAGCATTTT. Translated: CSASKEGRGQNQPQHF.

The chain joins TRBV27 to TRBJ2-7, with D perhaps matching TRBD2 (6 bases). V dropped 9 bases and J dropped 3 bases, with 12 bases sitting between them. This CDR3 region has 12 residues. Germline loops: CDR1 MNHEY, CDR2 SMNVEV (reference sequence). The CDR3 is CASFGGDYEQYF. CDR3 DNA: TGTGCCAGTTTTGGAGGGGACTACGAGCAGTACTTC.

The CDR3 DNA reads TGCGCCAGCAGCTTGGAGACGAGGGATTCACCCCTCCACTTT. This gives the protein CASSLETRDSPLHF. This sequence joins TRBV5-1 and TRBJ1-6; no firm D call. The length of the CDR3 is 14 residues. V dropped 0 bases and J dropped 8 bases, with 9 bases sitting between them. Per the germline V gene, CDR1 is SGHRS and CDR2 is YFSETQ. Based on the CDR3 plus reference TRBV5-1 and TRBJ1-6, the full variable domain is KAGVTQTPRYLIKTRGQQVTLSCSPISGHRSVSWYQQTPGQGLQFLFEYFSETQRNKGNFPGRFSGRQFSNSRSEMNVSTLELGDSALYLCASSLETRDSPLHFGNGTRLTVT.

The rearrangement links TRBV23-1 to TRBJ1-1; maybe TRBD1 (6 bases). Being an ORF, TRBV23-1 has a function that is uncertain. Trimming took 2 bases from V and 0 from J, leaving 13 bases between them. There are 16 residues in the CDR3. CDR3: CASSQRRGQMNTEAFF. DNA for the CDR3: TGCGCCAGCAGTCAAAGGCGGGGGCAGATGAACACTGAAGCTTTCTTT.

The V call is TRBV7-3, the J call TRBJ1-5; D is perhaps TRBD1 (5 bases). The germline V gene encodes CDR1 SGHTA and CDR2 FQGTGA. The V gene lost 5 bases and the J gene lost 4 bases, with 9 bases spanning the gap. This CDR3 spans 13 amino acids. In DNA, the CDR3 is TGTGCCAGCAGCCAGGGAACGAATCAGCCCCAGCATTTT. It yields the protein CASSQGTNQPQHF.

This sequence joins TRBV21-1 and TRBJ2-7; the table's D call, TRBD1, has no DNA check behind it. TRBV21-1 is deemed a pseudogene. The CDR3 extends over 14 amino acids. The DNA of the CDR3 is TGTGCCAGCACCCATGGACAGGGTGTGTACGAGCAGTACTTC. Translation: CASTHGQGVYEQYF.

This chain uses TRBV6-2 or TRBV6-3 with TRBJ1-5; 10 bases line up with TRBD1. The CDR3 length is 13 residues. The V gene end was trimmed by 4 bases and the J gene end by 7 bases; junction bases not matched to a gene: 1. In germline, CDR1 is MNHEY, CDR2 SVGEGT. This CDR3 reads CASSSTGGQPQHF. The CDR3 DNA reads TGTGCCAGCAGTTCGACAGGGGGCCAGCCCCAGCATTTT.

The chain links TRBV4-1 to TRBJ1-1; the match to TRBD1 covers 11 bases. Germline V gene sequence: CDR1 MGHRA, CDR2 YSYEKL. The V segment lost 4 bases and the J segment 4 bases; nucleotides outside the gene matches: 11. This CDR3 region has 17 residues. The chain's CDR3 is CASSPTPGQGGTTEAFF. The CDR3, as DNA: TGCGCCAGCAGCCCTACTCCGGGACAGGGGGGTACCACTGAAGCTTTCTTT.

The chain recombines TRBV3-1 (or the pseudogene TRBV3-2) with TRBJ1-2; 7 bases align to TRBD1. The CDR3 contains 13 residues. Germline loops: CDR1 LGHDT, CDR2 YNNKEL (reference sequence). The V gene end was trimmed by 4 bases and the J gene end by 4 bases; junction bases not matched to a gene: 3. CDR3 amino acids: CASSLGQAYGYTF. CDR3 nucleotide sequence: TGTGCCAGCAGCCTCGGACAGGCCTATGGCTACACCTTC.

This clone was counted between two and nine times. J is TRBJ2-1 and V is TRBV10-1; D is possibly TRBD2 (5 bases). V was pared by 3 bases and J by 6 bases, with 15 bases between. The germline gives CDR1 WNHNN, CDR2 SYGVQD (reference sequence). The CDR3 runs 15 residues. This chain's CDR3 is CASSDSRTSANEQFF. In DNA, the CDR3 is TGCGCCAGCAGTGATAGCCGTACTAGTGCCAATGAGCAGTTCTTC.

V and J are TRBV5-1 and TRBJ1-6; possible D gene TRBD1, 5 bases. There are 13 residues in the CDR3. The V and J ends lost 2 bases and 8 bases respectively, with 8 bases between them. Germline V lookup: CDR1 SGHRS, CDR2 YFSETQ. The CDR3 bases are TGCGCCAGCAGCTTCGTAGGGGATTCACCCCTCCACTTT. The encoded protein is CASSFVGDSPLHF. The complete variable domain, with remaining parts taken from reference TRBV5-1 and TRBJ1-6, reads KAGVTQTPRYLIKTRGQQVTLSCSPISGHRSVSWYQQTPGQGLQFLFEYFSETQRNKGNFPGRFSGRQFSNSRSEMNVSTLELGDSALYLCASSFVGDSPLHFGNGTRLTVT.

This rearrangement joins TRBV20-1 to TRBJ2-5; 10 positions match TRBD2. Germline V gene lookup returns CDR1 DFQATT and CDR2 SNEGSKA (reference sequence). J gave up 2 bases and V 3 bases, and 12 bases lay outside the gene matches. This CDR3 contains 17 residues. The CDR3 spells CSASGVLIAGGQETQYF. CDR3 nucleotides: TGCAGTGCTAGTGGGGTGCTCATAGCGGGAGGTCAAGAGACCCAGTACTTC.

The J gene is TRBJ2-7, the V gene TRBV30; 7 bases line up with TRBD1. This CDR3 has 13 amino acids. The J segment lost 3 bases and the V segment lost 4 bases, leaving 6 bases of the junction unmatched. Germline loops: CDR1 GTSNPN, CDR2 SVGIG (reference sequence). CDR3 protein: CAWTKQGRYEQYF. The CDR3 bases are TGTGCCTGGACTAAACAGGGGCGCTACGAGCAGTACTTC. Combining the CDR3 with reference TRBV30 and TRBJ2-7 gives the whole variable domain SQTIHQWPATLVQPVGSPLSLECTVEGTSNPNLYWYRQAAGRGLQLLFYSVGIGQISSEVPQNLSASRPQDRQFILSSKKLLLSDSGFYLCAWTKQGRYEQYFGPGTRLTVT.

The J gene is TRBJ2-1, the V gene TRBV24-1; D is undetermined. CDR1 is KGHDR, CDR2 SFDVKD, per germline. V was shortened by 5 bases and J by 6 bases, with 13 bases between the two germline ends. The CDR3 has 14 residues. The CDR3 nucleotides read TGTGCCACCAGTGCCCCGGAGTTAGTCAATGAGCAGTTCTTC. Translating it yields CATSAPELVNEQFF.

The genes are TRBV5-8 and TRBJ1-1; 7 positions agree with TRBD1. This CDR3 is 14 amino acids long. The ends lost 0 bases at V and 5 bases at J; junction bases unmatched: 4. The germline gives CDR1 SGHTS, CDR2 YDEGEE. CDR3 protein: CASSLEQGKTEAFF. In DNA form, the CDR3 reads TGTGCCAGCAGCTTGGAACAGGGGAAGACTGAAGCTTTCTTT.

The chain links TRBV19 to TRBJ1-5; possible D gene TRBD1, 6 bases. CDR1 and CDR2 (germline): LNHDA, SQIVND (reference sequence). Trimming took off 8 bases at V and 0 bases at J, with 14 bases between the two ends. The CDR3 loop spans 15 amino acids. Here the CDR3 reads CASVRQAYSNQPQHF. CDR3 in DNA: TGTGCCAGTGTTCGACAGGCGTATAGCAATCAGCCCCAGCATTTT. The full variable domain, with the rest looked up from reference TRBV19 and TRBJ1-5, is DGGITQSPKYLFRKEGQNVTLSCEQNLNHDAMYWYRQDPGQGLRLIYYSQIVNDFQKGDIAEGYSVSREKKESFPLTVTSAQKNPTAFYLCASVRQAYSNQPQHFGDGTRLSIL.

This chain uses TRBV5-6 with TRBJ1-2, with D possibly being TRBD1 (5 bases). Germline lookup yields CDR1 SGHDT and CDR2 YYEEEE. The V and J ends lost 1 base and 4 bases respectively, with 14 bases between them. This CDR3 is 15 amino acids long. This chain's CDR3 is CASSLWGRTGYGYTF. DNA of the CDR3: TGTGCCAGCAGCTTGTGGGGCAGGACCGGCTATGGCTACACCTTC.

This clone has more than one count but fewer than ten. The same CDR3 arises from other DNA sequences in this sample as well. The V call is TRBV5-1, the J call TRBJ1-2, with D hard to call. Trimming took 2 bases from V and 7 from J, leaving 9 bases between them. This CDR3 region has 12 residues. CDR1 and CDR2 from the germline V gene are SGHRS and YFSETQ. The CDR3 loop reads CASSLERAGYTF. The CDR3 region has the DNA TGCGCCAGCAGCTTAGAGAGGGCTGGCTACACCTTC.

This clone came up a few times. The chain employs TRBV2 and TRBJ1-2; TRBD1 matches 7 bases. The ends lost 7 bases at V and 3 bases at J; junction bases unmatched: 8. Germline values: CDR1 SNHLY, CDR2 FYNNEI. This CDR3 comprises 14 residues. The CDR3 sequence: CASKQGILDYGYTF. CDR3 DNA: TGTGCCAGCAAACAGGGGATACTCGACTATGGCTACACCTTC. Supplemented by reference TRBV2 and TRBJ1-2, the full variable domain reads EPEVTQTPSHQVTQMGQEVILRCVPISNHLYFYWYRQILGQKVEFLVSFYNNEISEKSEIFDDQFSVERPDGSNFTLKIRSTKLEDSAMYFCASKQGILDYGYTFGSGTRLTVV.

The DNA for the CDR3 is TGTGCCAGCAGCGTGACTAGCGGGACTCAAGATACGCAGTATTTT. Translated, it gives CASSVTSGTQDTQYF. V and J are TRBV9 and TRBJ2-3; 11 nucleotides align to TRBD2. The CDR3 spans 15 residues. Germline V gives CDR1 SGDLS, CDR2 YYNGEE. J was trimmed by 5 bases and V by 2 bases; bases with no gene match: 4.

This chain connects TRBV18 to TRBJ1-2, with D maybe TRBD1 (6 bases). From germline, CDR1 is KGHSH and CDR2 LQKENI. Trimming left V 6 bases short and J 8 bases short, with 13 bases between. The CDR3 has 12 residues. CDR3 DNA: TGTGCCAGCTCTCCTCAGGGGCCGGGCTACACCTTC. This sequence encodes CASSPQGPGYTF.

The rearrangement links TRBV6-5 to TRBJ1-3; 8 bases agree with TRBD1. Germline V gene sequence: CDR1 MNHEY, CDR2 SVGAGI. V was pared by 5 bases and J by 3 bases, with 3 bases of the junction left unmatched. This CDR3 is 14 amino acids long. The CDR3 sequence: CASSPTGGGNTIYF. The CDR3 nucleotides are TGTGCCAGCAGTCCCACAGGGGGTGGAAACACCATATATTTT.